This T cell receptor beta chain was profiled in a study of blood T cell repertoires in COVID-19. Trimming removed 7 bases at V and 11 bases at J, with 14 bases between. The germline gives CDR1 MNHEY, CDR2 SVGAGI. CDR3 length: 11 amino acids. TCRdb keeps only in-frame clones here, not all; method: immunoSEQ multiplex PCR. The sample lists about 190,000 clones; roughly 73% were seen once. The clonotype was recovered from a woman aged 80 or over with active or convalescent COVID-19. Sample: peripheral blood. The chain combines TRBV6-5 with TRBJ1-1; D gene uncertain. CDR3 DNA: TGTGCCAGCACCTACGGGGATGTGGCTTTCTTT. Translated: CASTYGDVAFF.